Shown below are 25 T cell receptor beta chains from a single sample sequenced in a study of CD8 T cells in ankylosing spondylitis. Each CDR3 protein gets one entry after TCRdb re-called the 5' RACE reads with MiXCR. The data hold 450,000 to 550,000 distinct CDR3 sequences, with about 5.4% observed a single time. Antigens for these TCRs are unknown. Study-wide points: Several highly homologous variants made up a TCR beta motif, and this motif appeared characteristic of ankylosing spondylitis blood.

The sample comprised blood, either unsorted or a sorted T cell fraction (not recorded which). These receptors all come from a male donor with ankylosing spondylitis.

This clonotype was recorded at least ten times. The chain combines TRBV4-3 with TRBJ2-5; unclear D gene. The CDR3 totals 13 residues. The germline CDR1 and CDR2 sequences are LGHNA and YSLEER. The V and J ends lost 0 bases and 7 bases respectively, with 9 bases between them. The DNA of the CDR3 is TGCGCCAGCAGCCAAGATAGGTTAGCGACCCAGTACTTC. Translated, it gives CASSQDRLATQYF.

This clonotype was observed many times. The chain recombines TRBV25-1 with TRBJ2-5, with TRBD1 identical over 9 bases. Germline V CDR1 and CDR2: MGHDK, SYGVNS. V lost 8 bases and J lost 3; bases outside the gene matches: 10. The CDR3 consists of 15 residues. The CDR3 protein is CASSLGGQGKETQYF. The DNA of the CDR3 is TGTGCCAGCTCTCTGGGGGGACAGGGTAAAGAGACCCAGTACTTC.

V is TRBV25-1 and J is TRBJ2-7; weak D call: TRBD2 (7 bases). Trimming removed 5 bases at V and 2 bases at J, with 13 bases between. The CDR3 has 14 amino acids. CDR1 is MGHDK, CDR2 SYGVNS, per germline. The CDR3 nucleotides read TGTGCCAGCAGTCCTTGGGGGGGCACCTACGAGCAGTACTTC. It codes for CASSPWGGTYEQYF.

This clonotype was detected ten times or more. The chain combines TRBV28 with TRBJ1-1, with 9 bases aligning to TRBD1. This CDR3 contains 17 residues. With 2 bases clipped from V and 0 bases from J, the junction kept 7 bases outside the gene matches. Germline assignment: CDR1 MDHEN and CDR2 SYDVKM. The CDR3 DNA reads TGTGCCAGCAGTTTACCACGGGACAGGGCCCTGAACACTGAAGCTTTCTTT. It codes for CASSLPRDRALNTEAFF.

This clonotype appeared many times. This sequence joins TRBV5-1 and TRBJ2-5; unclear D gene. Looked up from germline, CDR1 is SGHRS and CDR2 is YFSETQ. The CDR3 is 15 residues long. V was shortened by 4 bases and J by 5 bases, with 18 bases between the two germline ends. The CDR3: CASSRLASTRETQYF. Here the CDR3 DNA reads TGCGCCAGCAGCCGTCTGGCCTCGACGCGGGAGACCCAGTACTTC.

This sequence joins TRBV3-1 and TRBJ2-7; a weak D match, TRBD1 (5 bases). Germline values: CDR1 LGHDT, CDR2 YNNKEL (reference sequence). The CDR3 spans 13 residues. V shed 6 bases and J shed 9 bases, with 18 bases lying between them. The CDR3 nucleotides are TGTGCCAGCAGTGAACTCTCAGGGTTCGCGCAGTACTTC. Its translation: CASSELSGFAQYF.

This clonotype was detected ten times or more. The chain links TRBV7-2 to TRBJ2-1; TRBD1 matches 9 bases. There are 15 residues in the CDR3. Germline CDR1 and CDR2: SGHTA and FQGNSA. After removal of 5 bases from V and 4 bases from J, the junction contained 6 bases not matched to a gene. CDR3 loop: CASSQQGAQYNEQFF. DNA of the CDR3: TGTGCCAGCAGCCAACAGGGGGCGCAGTACAATGAGCAGTTCTTC. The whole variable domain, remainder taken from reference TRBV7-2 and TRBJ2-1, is GAGVSQSPSNKVTEKGKDVELRCDPISGHTALYWYRQSLGQGLEFLIYFQGNSAPDKSGLPSDRFSAERTGGSVSTLTIQRTQQEDSAVYLCASSQQGAQYNEQFFGPGTRLTVL.

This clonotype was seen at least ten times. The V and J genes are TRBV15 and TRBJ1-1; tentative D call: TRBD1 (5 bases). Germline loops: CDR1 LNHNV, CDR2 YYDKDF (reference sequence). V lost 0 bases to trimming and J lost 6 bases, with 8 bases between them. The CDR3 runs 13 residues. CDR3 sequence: CATSRDRGAEAFF. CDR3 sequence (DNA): TGTGCCACCAGCAGAGATCGAGGGGCTGAAGCTTTCTTT.

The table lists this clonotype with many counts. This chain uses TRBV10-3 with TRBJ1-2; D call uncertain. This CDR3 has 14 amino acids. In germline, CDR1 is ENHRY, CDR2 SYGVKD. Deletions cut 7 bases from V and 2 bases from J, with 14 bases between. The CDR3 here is CAIMGSGLNYGYTF. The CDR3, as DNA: TGTGCCATCATGGGCAGCGGCTTGAACTATGGCTACACCTTC.

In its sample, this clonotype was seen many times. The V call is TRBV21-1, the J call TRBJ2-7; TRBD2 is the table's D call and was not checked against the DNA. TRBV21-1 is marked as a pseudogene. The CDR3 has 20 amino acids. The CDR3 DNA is TGTGCCAGCAGCCCCCCCCGGGACACCAAAAGGACTAGCGGGTCGGACGAGCAGTACTTC. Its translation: CASSPPRDTKRTSGSDEQYF.

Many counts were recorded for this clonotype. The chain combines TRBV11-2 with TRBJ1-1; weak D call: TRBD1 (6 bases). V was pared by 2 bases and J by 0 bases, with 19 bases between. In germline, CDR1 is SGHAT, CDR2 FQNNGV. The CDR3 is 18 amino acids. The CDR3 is CASSLNPDLGGMNTEAFF. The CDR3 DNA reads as TGTGCCAGCAGCTTAAACCCGGACCTCGGGGGCATGAACACTGAAGCTTTCTTT.

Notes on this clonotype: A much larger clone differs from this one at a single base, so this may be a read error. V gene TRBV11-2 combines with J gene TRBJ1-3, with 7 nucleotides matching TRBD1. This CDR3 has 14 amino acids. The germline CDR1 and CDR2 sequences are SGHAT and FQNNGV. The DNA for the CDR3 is TGTGCCAGCAGCACGGGACAGCTCGGAAACACCATATCTTTT. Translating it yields CASSTGQLGNTISF.

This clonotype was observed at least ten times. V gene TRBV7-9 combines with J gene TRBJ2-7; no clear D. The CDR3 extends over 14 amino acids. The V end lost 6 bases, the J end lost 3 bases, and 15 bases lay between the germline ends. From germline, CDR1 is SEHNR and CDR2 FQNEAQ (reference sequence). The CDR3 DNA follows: TGTGCCAGCAGTGGGAACCTAAGGCACTACGAGCAGTACTTC. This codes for CASSGNLRHYEQYF.

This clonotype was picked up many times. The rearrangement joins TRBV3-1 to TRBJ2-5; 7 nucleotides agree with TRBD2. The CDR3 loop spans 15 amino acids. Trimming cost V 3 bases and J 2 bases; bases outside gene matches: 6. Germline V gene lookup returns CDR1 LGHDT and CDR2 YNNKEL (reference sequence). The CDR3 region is CASSHSASGQETQYF. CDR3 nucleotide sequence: TGTGCCAGCAGCCATTCGGCTAGCGGACAAGAGACCCAGTACTTC.

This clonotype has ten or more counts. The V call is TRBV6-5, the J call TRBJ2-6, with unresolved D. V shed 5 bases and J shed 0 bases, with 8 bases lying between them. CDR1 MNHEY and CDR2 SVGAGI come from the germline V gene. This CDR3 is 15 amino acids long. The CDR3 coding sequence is TGTGCCAGCAGTAACGTCCACTCTGGGGCCAACGTCCTGACTTTC. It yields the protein CASSNVHSGANVLTF.

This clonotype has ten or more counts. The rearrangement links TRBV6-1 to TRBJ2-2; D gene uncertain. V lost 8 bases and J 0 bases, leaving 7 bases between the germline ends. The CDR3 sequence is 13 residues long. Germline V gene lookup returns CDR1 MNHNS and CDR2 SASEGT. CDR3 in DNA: TGTGCCAGCTCACTATCGAACACCGGGGAGCTGTTTTTT. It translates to CASSLSNTGELFF.

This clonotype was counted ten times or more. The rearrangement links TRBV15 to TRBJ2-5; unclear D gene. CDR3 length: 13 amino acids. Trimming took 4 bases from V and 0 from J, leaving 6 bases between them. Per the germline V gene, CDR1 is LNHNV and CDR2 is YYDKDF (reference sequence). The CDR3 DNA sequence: TGTGCCACCAGCATAGGGAACCAAGAGACCCAGTACTTC. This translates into CATSIGNQETQYF.

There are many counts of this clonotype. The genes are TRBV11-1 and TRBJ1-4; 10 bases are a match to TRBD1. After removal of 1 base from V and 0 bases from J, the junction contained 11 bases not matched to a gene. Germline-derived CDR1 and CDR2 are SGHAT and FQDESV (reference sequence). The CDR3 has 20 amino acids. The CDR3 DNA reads TGTGCCAGCAGCTTAGTTCGGGACAGGGGCGCTCCTCCAACTAATGAAAAACTGTTTTTT. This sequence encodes CASSLVRDRGAPPTNEKLFF.

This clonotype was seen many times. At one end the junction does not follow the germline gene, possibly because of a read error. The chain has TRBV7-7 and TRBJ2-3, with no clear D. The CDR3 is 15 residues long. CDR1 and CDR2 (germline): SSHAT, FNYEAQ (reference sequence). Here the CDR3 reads CASSQNPAGTDTQYF. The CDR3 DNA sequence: TGTGCTAGCAGCCAGAACCCCGCAGGCACAGATACGCAGTATTTT.

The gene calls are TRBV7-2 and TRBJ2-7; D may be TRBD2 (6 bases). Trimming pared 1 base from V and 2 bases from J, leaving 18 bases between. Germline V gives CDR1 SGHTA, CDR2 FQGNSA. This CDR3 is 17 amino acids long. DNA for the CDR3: TGTGCCAGCAGCTTAGGTGGGCGGGAAGGCGAGGCCTACGAGCAGTACTTC. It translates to CASSLGGREGEAYEQYF.

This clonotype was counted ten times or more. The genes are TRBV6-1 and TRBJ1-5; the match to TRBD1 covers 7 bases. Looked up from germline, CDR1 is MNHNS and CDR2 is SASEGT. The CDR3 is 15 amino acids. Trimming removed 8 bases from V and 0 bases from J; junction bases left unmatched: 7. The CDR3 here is CASGGQSYSNQPQHF. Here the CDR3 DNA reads TGTGCCAGCGGGGGACAGTCTTATAGCAATCAGCCCCAGCATTTT.

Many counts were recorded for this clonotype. The CDR3 DNA reads TGTGCCAGCAGTTTTAGGGGGCCAAAAGAGACCCAGTACTTC. Protein: CASSFRGPKETQYF. The chain has TRBV12-3 or TRBV12-4 and TRBJ2-5; 7 nucleotides agree with TRBD1. Trimming took 3 bases from V and 3 from J; bases not matched to a gene: 4. The CDR3 contains 14 residues.

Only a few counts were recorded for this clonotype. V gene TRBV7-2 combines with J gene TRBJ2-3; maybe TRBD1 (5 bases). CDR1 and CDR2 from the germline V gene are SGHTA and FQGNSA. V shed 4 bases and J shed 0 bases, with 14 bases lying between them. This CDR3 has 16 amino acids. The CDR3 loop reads CASSSQGGASTDTQYF. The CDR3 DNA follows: TGTGCCAGCAGCTCTCAGGGTGGGGCTAGCACAGATACGCAGTATTTT.

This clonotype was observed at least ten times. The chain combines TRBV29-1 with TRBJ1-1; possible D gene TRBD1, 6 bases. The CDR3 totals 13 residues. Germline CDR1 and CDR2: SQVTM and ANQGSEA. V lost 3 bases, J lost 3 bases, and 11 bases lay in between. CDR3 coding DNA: TGCAGCGTTGACACGGGGGCATACACTGAAGCTTTCTTT. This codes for CSVDTGAYTEAFF.

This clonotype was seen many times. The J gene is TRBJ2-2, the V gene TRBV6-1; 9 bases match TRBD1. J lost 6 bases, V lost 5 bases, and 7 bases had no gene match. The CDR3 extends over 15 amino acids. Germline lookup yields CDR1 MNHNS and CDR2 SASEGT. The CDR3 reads CASSLMTGGPGELFF. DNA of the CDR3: TGTGCCAGCAGTCTGATGACAGGGGGTCCCGGGGAGCTGTTTTTT.